The 3 T cell receptor beta chains below were found in one sample sequenced in a study of blood T cell repertoires in COVID-19 (dated by TCRdb to the early 2020s). Libraries were prepared through the immunoSEQ multiplex PCR assay. What TCRdb holds here is the immuneACCESS table cut down to in-frame rearrangements. Part of the clones is not present; checked against another copy, under half of the missing clones reflect an unresolved V gene, and the others are unexplained. This sample comprises about 340,000 clones, more than 85% of them detected only once. The biggest ten clones account for roughly 20% of the sample. Sequences were obtained from PBMCs or T cells enriched from blood (not recorded which). These receptors all come from a woman in her twenties or thirties who had recovered from COVID-19.

The chain recombines TRBV27 with TRBJ2-7; D is possibly TRBD1 (5 bases). The CDR3 sequence is 16 residues long. V lost 0 bases and J 0 bases, leaving 12 bases between the germline ends. The germline CDR1 and CDR2 sequences are MNHEY and SMNVEV (reference sequence). This CDR3 is CASSLSIPRVSYEQYF. The CDR3 coding sequence is TGTGCCAGCAGTTTATCGATTCCCAGGGTCTCCTACGAGCAGTACTTC.

This chain links TRBV18 with TRBJ1-2; D is unclear. Per germline, CDR1 KGHSH and CDR2 LQKENI. Trimming left V 5 bases short and J 3 bases short, with 10 bases between. The CDR3 is 13 amino acids. The CDR3 coding sequence is TGTGCCAGCTCATTGGGGAGTGACTATGGCTACACCTTC. This gives the protein CASSLGSDYGYTF.

The chain has TRBV11-2 and TRBJ1-1; no reliable D call. CDR1 is SGHAT and CDR2 is FQNNGV in the germline V gene. V was clipped by 0 bases and J by 4 bases, with 9 bases between them. This CDR3 has 14 amino acids. The CDR3 loop is CASSLDTGSTEAFF. In DNA, the CDR3 is TGTGCCAGCAGCTTAGATACTGGTAGCACTGAAGCTTTCTTT.